This T cell receptor beta chain was captured in a study of T cell responses to AZD1222 COVID-19 vaccine. Overall study findings and caveats: Baseline serology detected seropositivity in only five or six AZD1222 recipients.

The CDR3 extends over 18 amino acids. The V gene's germline CDR1 is SGHRS and CDR2 YFSETQ. Between the trimmed V and J ends, which lost 9 bases and 3 bases, there was a span of 30 bases. Clones were sequenced by immunoSEQ multiplex PCR, and TCRdb holds only the in-frame ones, with some missing. The data hold some 120,000 clones, with 89% observed a single time. The count of this clone is one. No antigen is known for it. The material was peripheral blood, obtained 28 days after the second AZD1222 dose. The origin of this receptor is an adult who received the AZD1222 COVID-19 vaccine. The chain couples TRBV5-1 to TRBJ1-1; D might be TRBD1 (6 bases). CDR3 DNA: TGCGCCACCTCGACCGAATTCCGGGACAAAAAATTGGACACTGAAGCTTTCTTT. Encoded protein: CATSTEFRDKKLDTEAFF.